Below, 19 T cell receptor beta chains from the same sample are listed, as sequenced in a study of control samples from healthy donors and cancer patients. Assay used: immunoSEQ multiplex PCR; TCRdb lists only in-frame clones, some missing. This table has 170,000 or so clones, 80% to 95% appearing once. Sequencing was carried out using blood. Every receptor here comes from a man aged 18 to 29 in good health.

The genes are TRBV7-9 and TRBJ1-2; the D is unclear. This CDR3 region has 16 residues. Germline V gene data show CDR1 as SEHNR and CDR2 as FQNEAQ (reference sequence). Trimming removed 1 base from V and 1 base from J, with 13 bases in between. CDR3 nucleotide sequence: TGTGCCAGCAGCTTAGTGGTTCTCCAGGTTAACTATGGCTACACCTTC. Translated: CASSLVVLQVNYGYTF. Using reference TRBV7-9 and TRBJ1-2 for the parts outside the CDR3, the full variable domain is DTGVSQNPRHKITKRGQNVTFRCDPISEHNRLYWYRQTLGQGPEFLTYFQNEAQLEKSRLLSDRFSAERPKGSFSTLEIQRTEQGDSAMYLCASSLVVLQVNYGYTFGSGTRLTVV.

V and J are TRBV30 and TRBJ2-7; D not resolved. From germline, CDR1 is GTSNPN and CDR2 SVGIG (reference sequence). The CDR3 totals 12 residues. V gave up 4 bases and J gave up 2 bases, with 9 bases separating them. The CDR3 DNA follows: TGTGCCTGGACCTTGGGTGCCTACGAGCAGTACTTC. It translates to CAWTLGAYEQYF.

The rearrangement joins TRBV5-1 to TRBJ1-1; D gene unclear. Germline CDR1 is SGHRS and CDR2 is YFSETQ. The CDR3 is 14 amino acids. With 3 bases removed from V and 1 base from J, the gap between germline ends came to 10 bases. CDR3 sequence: CASSSDGRNTEAFF. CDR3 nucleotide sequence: TGCGCCAGCAGCTCAGACGGGAGGAACACTGAAGCTTTCTTT.

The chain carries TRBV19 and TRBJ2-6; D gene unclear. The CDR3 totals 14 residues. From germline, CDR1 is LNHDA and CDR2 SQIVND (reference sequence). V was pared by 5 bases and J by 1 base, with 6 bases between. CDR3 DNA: TGTGCCAGTAGTTCGTCGTCTGGGGCCAACGTCCTGACTTTC. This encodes CASSSSSGANVLTF.

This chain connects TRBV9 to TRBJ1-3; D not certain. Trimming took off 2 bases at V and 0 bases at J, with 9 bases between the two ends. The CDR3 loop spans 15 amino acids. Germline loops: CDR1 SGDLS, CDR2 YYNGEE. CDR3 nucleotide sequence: TGTGCCAGCAGCGTTCAAGGGAACTCTGGAAACACCATATATTTT. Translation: CASSVQGNSGNTIYF. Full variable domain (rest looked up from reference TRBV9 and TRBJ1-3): DSGVTQTPKHLITATGQRVTLRCSPRSGDLSVYWYQQSLDQGLQFLIQYYNGEERAKGNILERFSAQQFPDLHSELNLSSLELGDSALYFCASSVQGNSGNTIYFGEGSWLTVV.

CDR3 sequence (DNA): TGTGCCGCCCTACGGACAGGGGGTTTGGAGACCCAGTACTTC. It is translated as CAALRTGGLETQYF. V usage is TRBV30 and J usage is TRBJ2-5, with TRBD1 identical over 10 bases. The germline V gene encodes CDR1 GTSNPN and CDR2 SVGIG (reference sequence). V was clipped by 8 bases and J by 5 bases; unmatched bases: 11. The CDR3 extends over 14 amino acids.

The CDR3 reads CASMGGGREQYF. For the CDR3, the DNA is TGTGCCAGCATGGGGGGAGGGAGGGAGCAGTACTTC. The chain employs TRBV2 and TRBJ2-7; 7 bases are shared with TRBD2. The CDR3 is 12 amino acids. Trimming removed 7 bases from V and 7 bases from J; junction bases left unmatched: 7. Germline V gene data show CDR1 as SNHLY and CDR2 as FYNNEI.

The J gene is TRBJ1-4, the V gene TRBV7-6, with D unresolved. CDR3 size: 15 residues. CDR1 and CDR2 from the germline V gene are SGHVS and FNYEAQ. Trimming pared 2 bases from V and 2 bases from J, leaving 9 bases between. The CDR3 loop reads CASSLMAATNEKLFF. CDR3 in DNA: TGTGCCAGCAGCTTAATGGCAGCTACTAATGAAAAACTGTTTTTT.

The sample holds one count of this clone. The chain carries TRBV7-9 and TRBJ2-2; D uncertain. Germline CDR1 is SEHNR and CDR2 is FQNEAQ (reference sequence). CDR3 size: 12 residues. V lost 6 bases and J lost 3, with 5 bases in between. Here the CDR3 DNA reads TGTGCCAGCAGTGTCGACACCGGGGAGCTGTTTTTT. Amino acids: CASSVDTGELFF.

The CDR3 region has the DNA TGTGCCACCAGTGCAGGAAACACCATATATTTT. Amino acid sequence: CATSAGNTIYF. The chain has TRBV24-1 and TRBJ1-3; D remains unclear. V was cut by 5 bases and J by 4 bases, with 2 bases left in between. The CDR3 is made up of 11 amino acids. Germline CDR1 is KGHDR and CDR2 is SFDVKD.

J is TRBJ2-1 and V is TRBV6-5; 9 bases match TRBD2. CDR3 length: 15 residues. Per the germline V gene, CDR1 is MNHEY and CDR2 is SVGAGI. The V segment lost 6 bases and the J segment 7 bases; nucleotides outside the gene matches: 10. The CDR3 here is CASRGMISGGNEQFF. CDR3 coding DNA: TGTGCCAGCAGGGGGATGATTAGCGGGGGAAATGAGCAGTTCTTC.

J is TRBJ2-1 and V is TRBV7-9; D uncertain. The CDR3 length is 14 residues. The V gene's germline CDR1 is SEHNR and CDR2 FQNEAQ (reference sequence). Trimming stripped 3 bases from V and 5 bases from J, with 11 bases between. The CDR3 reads CASSLPNSNNEQFF. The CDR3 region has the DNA TGTGCCAGCAGCTTGCCGAATAGTAACAATGAGCAGTTCTTC. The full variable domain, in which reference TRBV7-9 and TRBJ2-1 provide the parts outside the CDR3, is DTGVSQNPRHKITKRGQNVTFRCDPISEHNRLYWYRQTLGQGPEFLTYFQNEAQLEKSRLLSDRFSAERPKGSFSTLEIQRTEQGDSAMYLCASSLPNSNNEQFFGPGTRLTVL.

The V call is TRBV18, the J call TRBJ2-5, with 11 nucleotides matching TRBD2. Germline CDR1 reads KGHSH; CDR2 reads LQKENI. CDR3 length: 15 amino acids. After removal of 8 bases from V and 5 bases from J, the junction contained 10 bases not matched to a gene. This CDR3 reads CASNLGTSGGETQYF. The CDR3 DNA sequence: TGTGCCAGCAACCTCGGGACTAGCGGTGGCGAGACCCAGTACTTC.

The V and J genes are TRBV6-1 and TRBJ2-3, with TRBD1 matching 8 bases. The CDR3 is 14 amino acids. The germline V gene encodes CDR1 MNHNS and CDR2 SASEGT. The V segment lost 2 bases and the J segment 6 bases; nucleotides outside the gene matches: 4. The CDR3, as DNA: TGTGCCAGCAGTGAACAGGGGGCTATGGATACGCAGTATTTT. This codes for CASSEQGAMDTQYF.

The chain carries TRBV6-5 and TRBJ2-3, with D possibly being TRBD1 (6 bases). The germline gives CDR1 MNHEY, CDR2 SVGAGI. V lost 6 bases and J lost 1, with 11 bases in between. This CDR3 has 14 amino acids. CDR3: CASRLEGGTDTQYF. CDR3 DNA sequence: TGTGCCAGCAGGTTAGAGGGGGGCACAGATACGCAGTATTTT.

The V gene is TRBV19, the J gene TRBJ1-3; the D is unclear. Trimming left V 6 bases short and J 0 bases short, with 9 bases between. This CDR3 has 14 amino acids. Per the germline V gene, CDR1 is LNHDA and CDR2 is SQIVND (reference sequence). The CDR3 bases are TGTGCCAGTAGCCACGTTTCCTCTGGAAACACCATATATTTT. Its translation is CASSHVSSGNTIYF.

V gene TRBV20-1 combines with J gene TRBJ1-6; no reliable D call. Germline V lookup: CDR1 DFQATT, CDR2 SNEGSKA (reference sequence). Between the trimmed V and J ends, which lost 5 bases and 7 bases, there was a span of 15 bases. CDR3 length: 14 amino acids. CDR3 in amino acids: CSARGPSGNSPLHF. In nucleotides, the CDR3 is TGCAGTGCTCGTGGACCCTCCGGGAATTCACCCCTCCACTTT.

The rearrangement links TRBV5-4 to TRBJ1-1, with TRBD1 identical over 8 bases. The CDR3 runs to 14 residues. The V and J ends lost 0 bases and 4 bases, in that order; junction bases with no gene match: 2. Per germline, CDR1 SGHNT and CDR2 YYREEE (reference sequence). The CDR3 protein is CASSLEQGGTEAFF. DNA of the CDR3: TGTGCCAGCAGCTTGGAACAGGGGGGCACTGAAGCTTTCTTT. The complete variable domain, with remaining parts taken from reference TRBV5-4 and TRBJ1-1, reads ETGVTQSPTHLIKTRGQQVTLRCSSQSGHNTVSWYQQALGQGPQFIFQYYREEENGRGNFPPRFSGLQFPNYSSELNVNALELDDSALYLCASSLEQGGTEAFFGQGTRLTVV.

CDR3 residues: CASSTFTLSYNEQFF. CDR3 bases: TGTGCCAGCTCAACGTTTACCCTCTCCTACAATGAGCAGTTCTTC. V usage is TRBV5-4 and J usage is TRBJ2-1; no clear D. CDR1 and CDR2 (germline): SGHNT, YYREEE (reference sequence). The CDR3 is made up of 15 amino acids. V was cut by 7 bases and J by 0 bases, with 14 bases left in between.